This T cell receptor (beta chain) derives from a study of T cells after yellow fever vaccination. Each CDR3 protein is one row after TCRdb ran MiXCR on the 5' RACE reads. The sample includes just under 600,000 distinct CDR3 sequences, 13% of them seen just once. Overall study results and limits: At approximately 95% for CD4 and approximately 88% for CD8, most primary-vaccination clones showed up again after the booster.

This clonotype was observed a handful of times. Its target is not known. Trimming removed 6 bases from V and 8 bases from J; junction bases left unmatched: 6. Germline CDR1 SNHLY, CDR2 FYNNEI. This CDR3 region has 14 residues. This clonotype originated in a man in his thirties or forties who received the YFV17D yellow fever vaccine. V is TRBV2 and J is TRBJ2-1; 11 nucleotides line up with TRBD2. The material was PBMCs, obtained on the day of the yellow fever booster vaccination. In DNA form, the CDR3 reads TGTGCCAGCAGAACACTAGCGGGAGCCCATGAGCAGTTCTTC. Protein: CASRTLAGAHEQFF. The full variable domain, completed using reference TRBV2 and TRBJ2-1, is EPEVTQTPSHQVTQMGQEVILRCVPISNHLYFYWYRQILGQKVEFLVSFYNNEISEKSEIFDDQFSVERPDGSNFTLKIRSTKLEDSAMYFCASRTLAGAHEQFFGPGTRLTVL.